This TCR beta chain derives from a study of blood T cell repertoires in COVID-19. Whole-study context: Sources were T cells, B-cell-depleted T cells, or PBMCs; the material itself was cDNA or gDNA.

Produced via immunoSEQ multiplex PCR; TCRdb's table is partial and in-frame only. Of about 43,000 clones detected, more than 80% appear once; the ten largest clones hold 8.4%. V lost 5 bases, J lost 4 bases, and 13 bases lay in between. The CDR3 is made up of 14 amino acids. Germline assignment: CDR1 MRHNA and CDR2 SNTAGT. The sequencing input was peripheral blood. The V gene is TRBV6-4, the J gene TRBJ2-3; D possibly corresponds to TRBD2 (6 bases). The origin of this receptor is a man in his sixties with active COVID-19. This CDR3 is CASSWSGSPDTQYF. Written as DNA, the CDR3 is TGTGCCAGCAGTTGGAGCGGGTCCCCAGATACGCAGTATTTT.